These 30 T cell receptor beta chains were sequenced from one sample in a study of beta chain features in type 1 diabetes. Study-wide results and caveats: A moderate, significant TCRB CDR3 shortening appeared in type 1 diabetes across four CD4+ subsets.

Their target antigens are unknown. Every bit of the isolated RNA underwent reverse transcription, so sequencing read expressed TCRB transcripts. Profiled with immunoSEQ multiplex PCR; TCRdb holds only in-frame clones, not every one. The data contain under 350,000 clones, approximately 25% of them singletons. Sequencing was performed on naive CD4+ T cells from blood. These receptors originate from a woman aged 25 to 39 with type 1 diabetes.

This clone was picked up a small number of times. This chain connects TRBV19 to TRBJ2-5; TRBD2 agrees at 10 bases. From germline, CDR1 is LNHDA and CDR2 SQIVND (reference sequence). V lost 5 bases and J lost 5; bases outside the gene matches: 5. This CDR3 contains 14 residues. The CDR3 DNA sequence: TGTGCCAGTAGTTCCCTAGCGGGAGTGGAGACCCAGTACTTC. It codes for CASSSLAGVETQYF.

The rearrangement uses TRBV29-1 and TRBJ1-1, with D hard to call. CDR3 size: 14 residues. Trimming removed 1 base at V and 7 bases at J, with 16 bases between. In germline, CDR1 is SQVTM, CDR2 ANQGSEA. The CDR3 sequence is CSVEGLRKQSEAFF. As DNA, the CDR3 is TGCAGCGTTGAAGGTTTACGTAAACAGAGTGAAGCTTTCTTT.

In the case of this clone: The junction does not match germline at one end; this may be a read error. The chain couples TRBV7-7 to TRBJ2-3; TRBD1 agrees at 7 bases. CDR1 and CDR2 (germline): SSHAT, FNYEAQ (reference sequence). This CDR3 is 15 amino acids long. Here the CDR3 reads CASSSTGVLTDTQYF. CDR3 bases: TGTGCTAGCAGCTCCACAGGGGTTTTAACAGATACGCAGTATTTT.

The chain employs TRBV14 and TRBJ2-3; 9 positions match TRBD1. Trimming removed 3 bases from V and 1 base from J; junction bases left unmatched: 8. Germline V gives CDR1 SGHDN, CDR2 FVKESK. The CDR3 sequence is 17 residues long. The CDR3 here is CASSQGQGYAGTDTQYF. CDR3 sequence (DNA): TGTGCCAGCAGCCAGGGACAGGGTTACGCGGGCACAGATACGCAGTATTTT. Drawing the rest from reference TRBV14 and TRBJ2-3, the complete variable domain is EAGVTQFPSHSVIEKGQTVTLRCDPISGHDNLYWYRRVMGKEIKFLLHFVKESKQDESGMPNNRFLAERTGGTYSTLKVQPAELEDSGVYFCASSQGQGYAGTDTQYFGPGTRLTVL.

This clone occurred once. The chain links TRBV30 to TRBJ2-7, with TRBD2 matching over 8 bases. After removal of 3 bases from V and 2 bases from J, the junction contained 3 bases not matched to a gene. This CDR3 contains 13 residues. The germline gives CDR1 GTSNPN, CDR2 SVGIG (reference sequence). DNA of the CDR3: TGTGCCTGGAGGCAAGCGGGAGCCTACGAGCAGTACTTC. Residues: CAWRQAGAYEQYF.

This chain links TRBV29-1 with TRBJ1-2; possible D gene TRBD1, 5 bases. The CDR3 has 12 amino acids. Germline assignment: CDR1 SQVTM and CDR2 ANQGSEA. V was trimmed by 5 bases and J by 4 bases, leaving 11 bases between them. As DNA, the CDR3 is TGCAGCGTTTCGGACACCGTCTATGGCTACACCTTC. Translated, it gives CSVSDTVYGYTF.

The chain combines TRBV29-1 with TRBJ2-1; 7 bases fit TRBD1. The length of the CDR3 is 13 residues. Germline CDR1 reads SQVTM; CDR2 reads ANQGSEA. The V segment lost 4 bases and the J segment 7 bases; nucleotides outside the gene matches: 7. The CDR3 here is CSVGSPGGNEQFF. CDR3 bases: TGCAGCGTTGGATCTCCAGGGGGAAATGAGCAGTTCTTC.

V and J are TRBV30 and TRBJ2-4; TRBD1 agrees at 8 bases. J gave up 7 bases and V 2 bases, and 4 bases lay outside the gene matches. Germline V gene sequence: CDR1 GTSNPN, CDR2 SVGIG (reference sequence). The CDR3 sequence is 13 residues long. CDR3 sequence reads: CAWSPQGANIQYF. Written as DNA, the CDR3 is TGTGCCTGGAGTCCGCAGGGGGCCAACATTCAGTACTTC.

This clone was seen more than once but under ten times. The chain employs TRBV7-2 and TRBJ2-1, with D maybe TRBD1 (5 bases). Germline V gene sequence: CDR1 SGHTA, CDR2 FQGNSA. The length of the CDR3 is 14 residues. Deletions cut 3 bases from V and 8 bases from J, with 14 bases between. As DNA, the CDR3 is TGTGCCAGCAGCTTTAGGATCAAAGGGGATGAGCAGTTCTTC. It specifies CASSFRIKGDEQFF.

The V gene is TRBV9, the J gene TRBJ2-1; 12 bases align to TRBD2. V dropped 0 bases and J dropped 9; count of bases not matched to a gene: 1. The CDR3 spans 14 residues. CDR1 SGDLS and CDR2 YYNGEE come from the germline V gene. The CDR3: CASSVALAGGEQFF. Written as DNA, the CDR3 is TGTGCCAGCAGCGTAGCACTAGCGGGAGGTGAGCAGTTCTTC. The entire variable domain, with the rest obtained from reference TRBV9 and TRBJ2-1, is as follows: DSGVTQTPKHLITATGQRVTLRCSPRSGDLSVYWYQQSLDQGLQFLIQYYNGEERAKGNILERFSAQQFPDLHSELNLSSLELGDSALYFCASSVALAGGEQFFGPGTRLTVL.

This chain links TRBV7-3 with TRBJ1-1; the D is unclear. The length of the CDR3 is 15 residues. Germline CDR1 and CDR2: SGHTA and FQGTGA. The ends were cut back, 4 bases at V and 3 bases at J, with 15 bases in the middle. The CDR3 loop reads CASSSLGGLDTEAFF. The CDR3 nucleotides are TGTGCCAGCAGCTCCCTAGGAGGGTTGGACACTGAAGCTTTCTTT.

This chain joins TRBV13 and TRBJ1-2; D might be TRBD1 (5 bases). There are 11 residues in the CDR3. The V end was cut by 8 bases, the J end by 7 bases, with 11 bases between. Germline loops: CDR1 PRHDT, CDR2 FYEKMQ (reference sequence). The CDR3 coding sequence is TGTGCCAGCGGCAGGGCTGCTGGCTACACCTTC. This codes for CASGRAAGYTF. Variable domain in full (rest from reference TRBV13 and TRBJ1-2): AAGVIQSPRHLIKEKRETATLKCYPIPRHDTVYWYQQGPGQDPQFLISFYEKMQSDKGSIPDRFSAQQFSDYHSELNMSSLELGDSALYFCASGRAAGYTFGSGTRLTVV.

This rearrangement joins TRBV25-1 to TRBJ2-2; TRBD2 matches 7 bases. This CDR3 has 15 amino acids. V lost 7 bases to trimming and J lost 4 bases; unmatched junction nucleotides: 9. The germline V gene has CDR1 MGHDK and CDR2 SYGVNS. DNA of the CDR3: TGTGCCAGCACCTTGTCGGGAGGTAGCACCGGGGAGCTGTTTTTT. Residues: CASTLSGGSTGELFF.

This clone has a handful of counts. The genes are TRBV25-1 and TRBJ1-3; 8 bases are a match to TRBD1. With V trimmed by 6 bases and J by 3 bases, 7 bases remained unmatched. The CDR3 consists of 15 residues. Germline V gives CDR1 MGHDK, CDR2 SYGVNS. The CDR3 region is CASRDDRGFGNTIYF. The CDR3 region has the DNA TGTGCCAGCAGAGATGACAGGGGATTTGGAAACACCATATATTTT.

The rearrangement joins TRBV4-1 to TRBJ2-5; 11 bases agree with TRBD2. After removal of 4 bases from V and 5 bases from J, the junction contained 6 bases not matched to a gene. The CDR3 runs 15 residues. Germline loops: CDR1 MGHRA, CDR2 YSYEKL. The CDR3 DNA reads TGCGCCAGCAGCCTCCGGGTAGCGGGAGGGGAGACCCAGTACTTC. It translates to CASSLRVAGGETQYF.

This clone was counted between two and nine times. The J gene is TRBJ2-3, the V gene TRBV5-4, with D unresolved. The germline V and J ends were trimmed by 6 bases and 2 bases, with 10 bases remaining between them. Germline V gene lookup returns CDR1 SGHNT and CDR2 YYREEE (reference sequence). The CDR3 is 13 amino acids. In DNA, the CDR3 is TGTGCCAGCACCCCTGCGTTCACAGATACGCAGTATTTT. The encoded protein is CASTPAFTDTQYF.

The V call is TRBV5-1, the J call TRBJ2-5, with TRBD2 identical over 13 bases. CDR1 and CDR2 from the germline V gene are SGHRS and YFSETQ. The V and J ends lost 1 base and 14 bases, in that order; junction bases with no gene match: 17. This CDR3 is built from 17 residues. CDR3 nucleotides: TGCGCCAGCAGCTTGAACCCGCTTGGACTAGCGGGAGCCCTACACTACTTC. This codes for CASSLNPLGLAGALHYF.

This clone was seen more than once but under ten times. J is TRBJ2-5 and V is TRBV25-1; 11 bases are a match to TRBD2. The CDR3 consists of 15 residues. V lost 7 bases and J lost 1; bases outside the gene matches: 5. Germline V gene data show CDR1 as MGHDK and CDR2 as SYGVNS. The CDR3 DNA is TGTGCCAGCACACTAGCGGGAGTTGGCCAAGAGACCCAGTACTTC. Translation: CASTLAGVGQETQYF.

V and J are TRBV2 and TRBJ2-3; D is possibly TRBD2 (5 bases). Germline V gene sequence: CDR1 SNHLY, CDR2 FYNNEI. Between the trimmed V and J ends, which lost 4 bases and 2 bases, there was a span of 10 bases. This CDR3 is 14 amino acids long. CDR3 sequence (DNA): TGTGCCAGCAGTGGGGGTAGCGACACAGATACGCAGTATTTT. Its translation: CASSGGSDTDTQYF.

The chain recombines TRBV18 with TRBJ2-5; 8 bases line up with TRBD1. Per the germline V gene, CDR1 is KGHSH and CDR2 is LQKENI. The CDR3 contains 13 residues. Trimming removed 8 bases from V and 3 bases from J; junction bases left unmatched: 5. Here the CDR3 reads CASLDRAEETQYF. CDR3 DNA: TGTGCCAGCCTGGACAGGGCGGAAGAGACCCAGTACTTC.

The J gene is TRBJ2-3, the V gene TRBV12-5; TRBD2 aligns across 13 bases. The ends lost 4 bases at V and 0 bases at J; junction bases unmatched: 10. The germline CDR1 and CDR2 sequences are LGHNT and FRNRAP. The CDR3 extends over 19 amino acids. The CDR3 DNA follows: TGTGCTAGTGGTTGGGCGACTAGCGGGAGGCCACATAGCACAGATACGCAGTATTTT. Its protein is CASGWATSGRPHSTDTQYF.

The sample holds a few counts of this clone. In DNA, the CDR3 is TGTGCCTGGAGTATCCGACAGGGGGCCTACGAGCAGTACTTC. It translates to CAWSIRQGAYEQYF. The chain recombines TRBV30 with TRBJ2-7; TRBD1 aligns across 9 bases. After removal of 2 bases from V and 2 bases from J, the junction contained 4 bases not matched to a gene. The V gene's germline CDR1 is GTSNPN and CDR2 SVGIG (reference sequence). The CDR3 has 14 residues.

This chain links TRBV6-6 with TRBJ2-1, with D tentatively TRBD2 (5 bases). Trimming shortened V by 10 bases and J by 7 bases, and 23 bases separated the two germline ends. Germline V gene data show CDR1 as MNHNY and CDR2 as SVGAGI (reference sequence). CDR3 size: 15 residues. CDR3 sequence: CATTSYEEAWNEQFF. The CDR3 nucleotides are TGTGCCACTACAAGTTACGAGGAGGCATGGAATGAGCAGTTCTTC.

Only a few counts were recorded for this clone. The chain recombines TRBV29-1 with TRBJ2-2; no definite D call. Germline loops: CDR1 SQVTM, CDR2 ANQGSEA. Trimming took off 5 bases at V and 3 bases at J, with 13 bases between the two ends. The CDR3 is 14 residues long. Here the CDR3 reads CSVLRNPDTGELFF. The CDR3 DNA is TGCAGCGTTCTGAGGAACCCCGACACCGGGGAGCTGTTTTTT.

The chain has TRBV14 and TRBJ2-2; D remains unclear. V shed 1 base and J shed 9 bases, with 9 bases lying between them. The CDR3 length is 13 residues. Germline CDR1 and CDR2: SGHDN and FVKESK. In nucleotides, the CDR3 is TGTGCCAGCAGCCAAGGACATCGCCGGGAGCTGTTTTTT. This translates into CASSQGHRRELFF.

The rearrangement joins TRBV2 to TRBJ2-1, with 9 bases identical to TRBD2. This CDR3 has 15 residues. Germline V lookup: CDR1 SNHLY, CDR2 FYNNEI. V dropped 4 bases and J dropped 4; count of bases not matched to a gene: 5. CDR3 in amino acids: CASSVRAGGYNEQFF. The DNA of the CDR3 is TGTGCCAGCAGTGTCCGTGCGGGAGGGTACAATGAGCAGTTCTTC.

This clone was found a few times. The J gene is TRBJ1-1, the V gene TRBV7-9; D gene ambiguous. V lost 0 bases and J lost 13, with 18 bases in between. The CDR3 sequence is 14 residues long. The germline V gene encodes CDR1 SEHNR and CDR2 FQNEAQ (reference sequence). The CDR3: CASSLASEAQEDFF. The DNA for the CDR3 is TGTGCCAGCAGCTTAGCGTCGGAGGCCCAGGAGGATTTCTTT.

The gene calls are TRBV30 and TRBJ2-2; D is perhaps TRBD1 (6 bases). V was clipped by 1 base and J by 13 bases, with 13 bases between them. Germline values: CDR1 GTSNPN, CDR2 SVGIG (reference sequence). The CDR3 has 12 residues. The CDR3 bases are TGTGCCTGGAGTGGCGGACAGACTTGGCTGTTTTTT. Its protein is CAWSGGQTWLFF.

Here the CDR3 reads CASSVRPSGSRFTDTQYF. The CDR3 nucleotides read TGTGCCAGCAGCGTAAGGCCTAGCGGGAGTAGATTCACAGATACGCAGTATTTT. The chain is built from TRBV9 and TRBJ2-3; TRBD2 agrees at 10 bases. The V segment lost 1 base and the J segment 2 bases; nucleotides outside the gene matches: 10. Per germline, CDR1 SGDLS and CDR2 YYNGEE. The CDR3 is 18 amino acids.

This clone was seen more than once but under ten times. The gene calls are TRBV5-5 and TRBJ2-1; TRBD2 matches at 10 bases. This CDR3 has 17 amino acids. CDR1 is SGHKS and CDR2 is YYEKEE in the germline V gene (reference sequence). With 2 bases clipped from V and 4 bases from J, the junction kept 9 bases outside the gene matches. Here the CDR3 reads CASSFWGSGRGYNEQFF. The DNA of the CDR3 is TGTGCCAGCAGCTTCTGGGGGAGCGGGAGGGGGTACAATGAGCAGTTCTTC.